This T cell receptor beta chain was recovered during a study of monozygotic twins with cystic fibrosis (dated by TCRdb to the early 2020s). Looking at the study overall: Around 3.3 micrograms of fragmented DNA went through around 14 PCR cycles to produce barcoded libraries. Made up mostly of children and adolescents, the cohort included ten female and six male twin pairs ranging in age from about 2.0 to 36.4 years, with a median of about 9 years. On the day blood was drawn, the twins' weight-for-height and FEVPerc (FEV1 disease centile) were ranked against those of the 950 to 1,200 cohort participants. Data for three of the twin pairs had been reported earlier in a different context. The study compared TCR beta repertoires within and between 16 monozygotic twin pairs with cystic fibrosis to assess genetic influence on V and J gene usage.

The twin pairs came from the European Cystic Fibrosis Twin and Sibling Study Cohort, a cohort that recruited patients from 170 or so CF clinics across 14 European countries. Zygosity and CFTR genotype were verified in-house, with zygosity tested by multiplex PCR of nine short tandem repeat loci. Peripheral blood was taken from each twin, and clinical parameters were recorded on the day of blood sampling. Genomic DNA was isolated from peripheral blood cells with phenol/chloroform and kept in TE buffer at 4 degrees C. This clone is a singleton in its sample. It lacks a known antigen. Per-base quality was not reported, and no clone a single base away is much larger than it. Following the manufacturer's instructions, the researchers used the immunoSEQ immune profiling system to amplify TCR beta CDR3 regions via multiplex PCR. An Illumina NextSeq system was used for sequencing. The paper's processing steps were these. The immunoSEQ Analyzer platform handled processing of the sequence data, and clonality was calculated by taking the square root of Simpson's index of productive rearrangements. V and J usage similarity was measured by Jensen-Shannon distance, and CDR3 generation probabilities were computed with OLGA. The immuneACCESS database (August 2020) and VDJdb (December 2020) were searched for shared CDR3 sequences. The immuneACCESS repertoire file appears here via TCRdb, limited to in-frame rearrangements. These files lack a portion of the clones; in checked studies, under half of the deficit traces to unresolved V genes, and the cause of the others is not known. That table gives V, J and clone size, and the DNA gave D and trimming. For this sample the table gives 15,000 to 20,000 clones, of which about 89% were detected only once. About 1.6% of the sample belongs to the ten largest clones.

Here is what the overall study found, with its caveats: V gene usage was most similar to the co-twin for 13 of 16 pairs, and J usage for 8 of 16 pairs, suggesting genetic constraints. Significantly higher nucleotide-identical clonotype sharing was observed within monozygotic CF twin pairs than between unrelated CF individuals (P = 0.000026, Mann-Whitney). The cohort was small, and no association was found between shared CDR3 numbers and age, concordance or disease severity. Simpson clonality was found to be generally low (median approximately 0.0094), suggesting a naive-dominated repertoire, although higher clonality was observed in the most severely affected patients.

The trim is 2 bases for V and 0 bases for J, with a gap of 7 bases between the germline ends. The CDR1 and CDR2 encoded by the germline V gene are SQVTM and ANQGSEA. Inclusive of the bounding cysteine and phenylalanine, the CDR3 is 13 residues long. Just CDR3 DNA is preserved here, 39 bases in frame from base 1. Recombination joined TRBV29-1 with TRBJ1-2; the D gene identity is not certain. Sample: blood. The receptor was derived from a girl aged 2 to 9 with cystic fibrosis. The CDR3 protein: CSVEKSSNYGYTF. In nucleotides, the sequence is TGCAGCGTTGAAAAAAGCTCTAACTATGGCTACACCTTC.